This passage covers 9 T cell receptor beta chains from one sample sequenced in a study of breast tumors, draining lymph nodes, adjacent tissues. TCRdb ran MiXCR on the multiplex PCR reads and lists one entry per CDR3 protein. The repertoire holds fewer than 200,000 distinct CDR3 sequences, with approximately 30% as singletons. Breast cancer patients provided tissue from their axillary draining lymph nodes. The specimen was axillary lymph node tissue. These receptor sequences come from a female donor with breast cancer. Some clones in this sample may be carry-over from other donors' samples.

This clonotype was counted only a few times. The chain employs TRBV20-1 and TRBJ1-2; TRBD1 aligns across 10 bases. Germline values: CDR1 DFQATT, CDR2 SNEGSKA (reference sequence). The CDR3 has 14 amino acids. With 0 bases clipped from V and 7 bases from J, the junction kept 5 bases outside the gene matches. DNA for the CDR3: TGCAGTGCTAGAGATACCGGGACAGGGGCTGGCTACACCTTC. It is translated as CSARDTGTGAGYTF.

There are a few counts of this clonotype. This could be a read error, since a much larger clone is one nucleotide away. CDR3 region: CSAWGRLAPAQYF. CDR3 sequence (DNA): TGCAGTGCTTGGGGCAGACTAGCTCCCGCGCAGTACTTC. The chain combines TRBV20-1 with TRBJ2-7; 7 bases align to TRBD2. Looked up from germline, CDR1 is DFQATT and CDR2 is SNEGSKA (reference sequence). V lost 5 bases to trimming and J lost 9 bases; unmatched junction nucleotides: 13. The CDR3 sequence is 13 residues long.

This clonotype was counted ten times or more. This sequence joins TRBV12-3 or TRBV12-4 and TRBJ2-3; 10 positions match TRBD2. The CDR3 is 14 residues long. Unmatched junction bases numbered 6, after V lost 10 bases and J lost 2 bases. CDR3 in amino acids: CATGLAEFTDTQYF. In DNA, the CDR3 is TGTGCCACCGGACTAGCGGAATTCACAGATACGCAGTATTTT.

This chain uses TRBV2 with TRBJ1-6, with TRBD1 matching 8 bases. Germline lookup yields CDR1 SNHLY and CDR2 FYNNEI. The J segment lost 6 bases and the V segment lost 4 bases, leaving 2 bases of the junction unmatched. The CDR3 extends over 14 amino acids. The CDR3 sequence is CASSGQGLNSPLHF. The CDR3 nucleotides are TGTGCCAGCAGTGGACAGGGGCTTAATTCACCCCTCCACTTT.

This clonotype was seen just once. V gene TRBV7-2 combines with J gene TRBJ1-5; D unclear. The CDR3 sequence is 23 residues long. Germline V CDR1 and CDR2: SGHTA, FQGNSA. V was pared by 0 bases and J by 2 bases, with 32 bases between. The CDR3 bases are TGTGCCAGCAGCTTAGCGCTATATGTCCACTATGGTTACACCTTAGTCGGCAATCAGCCCCAGCATTTT. Amino acid sequence: CASSLALYVHYGYTLVGNQPQHF.

J is TRBJ2-5 and V is TRBV11-2, with 8 bases aligning to TRBD2. This CDR3 region has 17 residues. Per germline, CDR1 SGHAT and CDR2 FQNNGV. V was pared by 4 bases and J by 2 bases, with 12 bases of the junction left unmatched. The DNA for the CDR3 is TGTGCCAGCAGCTCCCAACTAGCGGAGGGAGAACAAGAGACCCAGTACTTC. It is translated as CASSSQLAEGEQETQYF. The entire variable domain, with the rest obtained from reference TRBV11-2 and TRBJ2-5, is as follows: EAGVAQSPRYKIIEKRQSVAFWCNPISGHATLYWYQQILGQGPKLLIQFQNNGVVDDSQLPKDRFSAERLKGVDSTLKIQPAKLEDSAVYLCASSSQLAEGEQETQYFGPGTRLLVL.

The V call is TRBV3-2, the J call TRBJ2-1; the table's D call of TRBD2 was not tested on the DNA. TRBV3-2 is listed as a pseudogene. The CDR3 runs 16 residues. CDR3 DNA: TGTGCCAGCAGCCACCCCAGGGGAGCCGGGGAGGGTGAGCAGTTCTTC. Protein: CASSHPRGAGEGEQFF.

On this clonotype itself: With a much larger clone just one base away, this may be a read error. Here the CDR3 DNA reads TGTGCCAGCAGGCTTTCAATCGACGGACGAGCTCATGGCCACACCTTC. Translated: CASRLSIDGRAHGHTF. This chain joins TRBV7-8 and TRBJ1-2; D not certain. This CDR3 has 16 amino acids. Germline V lookup: CDR1 SGHVS, CDR2 FQNEAQ.

The V call is TRBV12-3 or TRBV12-4, the J call TRBJ2-2; D is unresolved. V gave up 6 bases and J gave up 8 bases, with 7 bases separating them. The CDR3 contains 11 residues. The CDR3 coding sequence is TGTGCCAGCAGGGCCACAGGGGAGCTGTTTTTT. Amino acid sequence: CASRATGELFF.